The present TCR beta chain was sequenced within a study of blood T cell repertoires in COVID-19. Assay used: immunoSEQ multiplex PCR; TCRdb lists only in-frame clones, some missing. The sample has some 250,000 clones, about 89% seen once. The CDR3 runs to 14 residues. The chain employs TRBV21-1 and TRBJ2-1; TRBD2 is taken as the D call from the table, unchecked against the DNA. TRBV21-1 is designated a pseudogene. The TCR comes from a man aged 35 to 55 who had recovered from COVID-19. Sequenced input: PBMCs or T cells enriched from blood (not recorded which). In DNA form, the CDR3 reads TGTGCCAGCAGCAAAGTTAAGAGCGGGAATGAGCAGTTCTTC. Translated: CASSKVKSGNEQFF.